This record looks at one T cell receptor (beta chain) sequence and its context. Germline V gene lookup returns CDR1 KGHSH and CDR2 LQKENI. V was trimmed by 2 bases and J by 3 bases, leaving 7 bases between them. This CDR3 spans 13 amino acids. Seattle cases were enrolled at active infection and followed longitudinally. The data are from a study of blood T cell repertoires in COVID-19. Study summary: Samples came from the United States, Italy and Spain, spanning acute and convalescent COVID-19. PBMCs, B-cell-depleted T cells, or T cells were the source of the cDNA or gDNA that made up the material.

Study processing details: Counts of nucleated cells, estimated from reference gene primer amplification, were obtained. Method: immunoSEQ multiplex PCR; TCRdb's copy keeps in-frame clones and lacks some. D and trimming come from the DNA, and the V and J calls and clone size come from that table. Of some 200,000 clones listed, approximately 80% are singletons. The receptor was isolated from a woman in her forties with COVID-19, enrolled during active disease. What was sequenced was peripheral blood. The chain is built from TRBV18 and TRBJ1-2; D uncertain. CDR3 in amino acids: CASSPSRDYGYTF. For the CDR3, the DNA is TGTGCCAGCTCACCATCACGGGACTATGGCTACACCTTC.